The 14 T cell receptor beta chains below come from one sample, sequenced in a study of long-term antiretroviral therapy in people with HIV. The assay used was immunoSEQ (version v3.0), run at survey level. The protocol was immunoSEQ multiplex PCR, while the TCRdb copy is restricted to in-frame clones and leaves out a portion. Here the sample spans about 21,000 clones, more than 65% being singletons. This specimen was unsorted PBMCs, taken at the start of antiretroviral therapy. The receptors come from a man aged 45-60 years with HIV.

This sequence joins TRBV5-1 and TRBJ2-2, with D perhaps matching TRBD1 or TRBD2 (5 bases each). V gave up 2 bases and J gave up 1 base, with 12 bases separating them. The CDR3 runs to 16 residues. Germline assignment: CDR1 SGHRS and CDR2 YFSETQ. CDR3 nucleotide sequence: TGCGCCAGCAGCTTCTCCGGGACCCTGAACACCGGGGAGCTGTTTTTT. This gives the protein CASSFSGTLNTGELFF.

The chain is built from TRBV7-9 and TRBJ2-5; D is ambiguous. The V end lost 6 bases, the J end lost 9 bases, and 14 bases lay between the germline ends. This CDR3 is built from 12 residues. Germline V gene sequence: CDR1 SEHNR, CDR2 FQNEAQ (reference sequence). The CDR3 nucleotides read TGTGCCAGCAGTCTTAGCCAGGCGGCCCAGTACTTC. Translated, it gives CASSLSQAAQYF.

This chain links TRBV11-2 with TRBJ2-1, with D possibly TRBD2 on 7 matching bases. From germline, CDR1 is SGHAT and CDR2 FQNNGV. The CDR3 has 13 residues. V lost 3 bases, J lost 8 bases, and 11 bases lay in between. The CDR3 DNA reads TGTGCCAGCAGCTTCTGGGGGGGCGATGAGCAGTTCTTC. This sequence encodes CASSFWGGDEQFF.

The J gene is TRBJ1-6, the V gene TRBV30, with D unclear. This CDR3 spans 13 amino acids. From germline, CDR1 is GTSNPN and CDR2 SVGIG (reference sequence). The V end was cut by 0 bases, the J end by 10 bases, with 10 bases between. The CDR3 DNA is TGTGCCTGGAGTGTACGTACGGGATCACCCCTCCACTTT. Its translation is CAWSVRTGSPLHF.

The V gene is TRBV4-1, the J gene TRBJ2-1, with D unresolved. V lost 6 bases to trimming and J lost 4 bases, with 7 bases between them. The CDR3 has 12 amino acids. The germline V gene has CDR1 MGHRA and CDR2 YSYEKL. The DNA of the CDR3 is TGCGCCAGCAGGGAAGGTTACAATGAGCAGTTCTTC. It yields the protein CASREGYNEQFF.

This chain uses TRBV7-2 with TRBJ2-7; perhaps TRBD2 as D (5 bases). CDR1 is SGHTA, CDR2 FQGNSA, per germline. The CDR3 has 15 amino acids. V shed 5 bases and J shed 0 bases, with 14 bases lying between them. The CDR3, as DNA: TGTGCCAGCAGCCCTTCCGGGATAAGCTCCTACGAGCAGTACTTC. It translates to CASSPSGISSYEQYF. The full variable domain, in which reference TRBV7-2 and TRBJ2-7 provide the parts outside the CDR3, is GAGVSQSPSNKVTEKGKDVELRCDPISGHTALYWYRQSLGQGLEFLIYFQGNSAPDKSGLPSDRFSAERTGGSVSTLTIQRTQQEDSAVYLCASSPSGISSYEQYFGPGTRLTVT.

This chain connects TRBV28 to TRBJ2-7, with D perhaps given as TRBD1 or TRBD2 (6 bases each). The CDR3 length is 17 residues. Trimming removed 3 bases from V and 0 bases from J, with 18 bases in between. CDR1 is MDHEN and CDR2 is SYDVKM in the germline V gene. The CDR3 loop reads CASSFFRPGAFSYEQYF. The CDR3, as DNA: TGTGCCAGCAGTTTCTTCCGACCGGGGGCCTTCTCCTACGAGCAGTACTTC.

The rearrangement joins TRBV18 to TRBJ1-2; D possibly corresponds to TRBD1 (5 bases). Trimming took off 3 bases at V and 8 bases at J, with 16 bases between the two ends. CDR3 length equals 14 residues. Germline V lookup: CDR1 KGHSH, CDR2 LQKENI. CDR3 residues: CASSPEGAIEGYTF. In DNA form, the CDR3 reads TGTGCCAGCTCACCGGAAGGGGCAATCGAAGGCTACACCTTC.

The chain links TRBV7-8 to TRBJ2-7, with unresolved D. The CDR3 extends over 14 amino acids. Trimming cost V 1 base and J 2 bases, with 9 bases left between them. CDR1 is SGHVS and CDR2 is FQNEAQ in the germline V gene. This CDR3 is CASSLVGQAYEQYF. CDR3 nucleotides: TGTGCCAGCAGCTTAGTGGGTCAGGCCTACGAGCAGTACTTC.

This chain joins TRBV7-9 and TRBJ1-2; D unresolved. This CDR3 is built from 15 residues. V dropped 5 bases and J dropped 4 bases, with 17 bases sitting between them. In germline, CDR1 is SEHNR, CDR2 FQNEAQ (reference sequence). The CDR3 is CASSHLEGSGYGYTF. The CDR3 DNA sequence: TGTGCCAGCAGCCACCTCGAGGGTAGTGGCTATGGCTACACCTTC. The full variable domain, with the rest looked up from reference TRBV7-9 and TRBJ1-2, is DTGVSQNPRHKITKRGQNVTFRCDPISEHNRLYWYRQTLGQGPEFLTYFQNEAQLEKSRLLSDRFSAERPKGSFSTLEIQRTEQGDSAMYLCASSHLEGSGYGYTFGSGTRLTVV.

The chain joins TRBV4-3 to TRBJ2-7; D is uncertain. Deletions cut 0 bases from V and 3 bases from J, with 18 bases between. The CDR3 is 17 amino acids. Germline V gene lookup returns CDR1 LGHNA and CDR2 YSLEER. The CDR3 nucleotides are TGCGCCAGCAGCCAAGATTCCACTTTCTCGTACAACTACGAGCAGTACTTC. This translates into CASSQDSTFSYNYEQYF.

This chain joins TRBV6-6 and TRBJ1-2, with 7 bases aligning to TRBD1. V was clipped by 6 bases and J by 6 bases; unmatched bases: 7. Germline CDR1 MNHNY, CDR2 SVGAGI (reference sequence). This CDR3 comprises 13 residues. This chain's CDR3 is CASSLRTGDGYTF. CDR3 in DNA: TGTGCCAGCAGCCTCCGGACAGGCGATGGCTACACCTTC.

V gene TRBV18 combines with J gene TRBJ1-1, with 9 bases that match TRBD1. Germline V gene lookup returns CDR1 KGHSH and CDR2 LQKENI. V trimming: 3 bases; J trimming: 2 bases; junction bases outside the gene matches: 4. This CDR3 is built from 15 residues. Written as DNA, the CDR3 is TGTGCCAGCTCACCTCGGACAGGGGCCAACACTGAAGCTTTCTTT. This sequence encodes CASSPRTGANTEAFF.

The genes are TRBV11-2 and TRBJ2-7, with D hard to call. V lost 1 base and J 10 bases, leaving 20 bases between the germline ends. Germline assignment: CDR1 SGHAT and CDR2 FQNNGV. The CDR3 length is 15 residues. The CDR3 DNA follows: TGTGCCAGCAGCTTAGTAGGCGCCGCCGGATCGGAACAGTACTTC. Amino acid sequence: CASSLVGAAGSEQYF.